This entry concerns a single T cell receptor (beta chain). Its antigen is unknown. Base qualities are not at hand, and no much larger clone is one base apart. Peripheral blood CD8+ and CD4+ T cells from healthy donors, Susac syndrome patients and multiple sclerosis patients were profiled using high-throughput TCR beta sequencing. Susac syndrome patients met recently defined diagnostic criteria for definite or probable disease. CD8+ TEMRA cells were enriched by FACS, while bulk CD8+ and CD4+ T cells were purified by magnetic negative isolation. Blood was drawn into EDTA tubes, processed within 24 hours, and PBMCs were isolated by density gradient centrifugation. PBMCs intended for TCR sequencing were cryopreserved in liquid nitrogen and were subsequently thawed in a 37 degrees C water bath. The sorted or isolated CD4+, CD8+ and CD8+ TEMRA cells reached a purity of at least 90%. The CDR3 contains 12 residues, cysteine and phenylalanine counted. The DNA shown is the 36-base CDR3, in frame from base 1. V drops 2 bases and J drops 11 bases, leaving 12 bases in between. CDR1 and CDR2 are read off the germline V gene (reference sequence) as LGHDT and YNNKEL.

The data were obtained in a study of CD8 T cells in Susac syndrome (dated by TCRdb to about 2019). With regard to the full study: Of the Susac syndrome patients who were sequenced, eight were in clinical remission while about six had clinically active disease. At blood withdrawal, Susac syndrome patients were either therapy-naive, taking corticosteroids (in some cases with IVIg as well), or taking IVIg alone. Repertoire sequencing was used to test whether CD8+ T cell activation and differentiation in Susac syndrome was antigen driven. Overall study outcomes, separate from this receptor: No clonal expansion was detected in the CD4+ T cell repertoire of Susac syndrome patients. The number of individuals in the TCR sequencing and HLA analysis was acknowledged as relatively small.

RNA was extracted with the RNeasy kit and roughly 0.45 to 1 ug was reverse transcribed using random hexamers. The immunoSEQ multiplex PCR assay, which covers 54 Vbeta and 13 Jbeta segments, was used to amplify TCR beta CDR3 regions. PCR amplification bias was corrected by using a synthetic template baseline for primer optimization and computational correction. Regarding the original processing steps: Reads were annotated to V, D and J genes per IMGT and analyzed with immunoSEQ Analyzer, keeping only productive sequences. Clonality was computed as one minus Shannon entropy normalized by log2 of the number of productive unique sequences. Public and private clones were assessed among the 100 most prevalent clones of each patient and control. A clone was defined as Susac-specific if it was absent from the healthy and MS cohorts, from some 980 published viral clones and from other ImmuneACCESS disease sequences. TCRdb reprocessed the public reads (quality trimming at Q25 with fastp, clone calling with MiXCR) and kept in-frame beta chains. Rows are combined by CDR3 protein, so each entry shows the most common genes and DNA. The V and J calls shown here were made by TCRdb, not taken from the authors' results. For this sample there are 150,000 to 160,000 distinct CDR3 sequences; approximately 95% appear just once. The top ten hold 0.15% to 0.2% of the sample.

This sequence uses TRBV3-1 and TRBJ1-1; the D gene lacks a confident call. Source material: CD4+ T cells from PBMCs. This TCR came from a human donor with Susac syndrome. The base sequence is TGTGCCAGCAGCCAAAGCCCAGGACGCGCTTTCTTT. It translates to CASSQSPGRAFF.